This passage covers 27 T cell receptor beta chains from one sample sequenced in a study of T cells in Graves' hyperthyroidism and ophthalmopathy. Using RNA transcripts as the source, TCR beta CDR3 regions were amplified. The primer set for the first-round RT-PCR of the TCR CDR3 was HTBI. A single record per CDR3 protein comes from TCRdb applying MiXCR to the multiplex PCR reads. Of around 800,000 distinct CDR3 sequences in the sample, roughly 37% were seen once. The sample was blood. The source of these receptors is a man between 18 and 29 years old with Graves' hyperthyroidism.

The chain combines TRBV29-1 with TRBJ1-1; D gene uncertain. The CDR3 covers 13 residues. In germline, CDR1 is SQVTM, CDR2 ANQGSEA. V gave up 6 bases and J gave up 1 base, with 12 bases separating them. This CDR3 is CSVEGLANTEAFF. The CDR3 nucleotides are TGCAGCGTGGAGGGTTTGGCGAACACTGAAGCTTTCTTT. The whole variable domain, remainder taken from reference TRBV29-1 and TRBJ1-1, is SAVISQKPSRDICQRGTSLTIQCQVDSQVTMMFWYRQQPGQSLTLIATANQGSEATYESGFVIDKFPISRPNLTFSTLTVSNMSPEDSSIYLCSVEGLANTEAFFGQGTRLTVV.

With regard to this clonotype: One end of the junction fails to match germline, which may point to a read error. The V gene is TRBV7-2, the J gene TRBJ1-5; D may be TRBD1 (5 bases). The V gene's germline CDR1 is SGHTA and CDR2 FQGNSA. The CDR3 covers 15 residues. As DNA, the CDR3 is TGCGCCAGCAGCCTGGGGGGGATACGGAATCAGCCCCAGCATTTT. Protein: CASSLGGIRNQPQHF.

This clonotype was observed a few times. J is TRBJ1-5 and V is TRBV2; 9 bases are shared with TRBD1. This CDR3 is 16 amino acids long. After removal of 5 bases from V and 3 bases from J, the junction contained 8 bases not matched to a gene. CDR1 SNHLY and CDR2 FYNNEI come from the germline V gene. CDR3 coding DNA: TGTGCCAGCAGTTACTCTCGGACAGGGGACAATCAGCCCCAGCATTTT. Residues: CASSYSRTGDNQPQHF.

This clonotype was counted many times. This chain links TRBV19 with TRBJ1-2; D uncertain. The germline gives CDR1 LNHDA, CDR2 SQIVND (reference sequence). The CDR3 sequence is 13 residues long. Trimming pared 10 bases from V and 0 bases from J, leaving 12 bases between. CDR3 bases: TGTGCCACCCTGGACGTCACTAACTATGGCTACACCTTC. It codes for CATLDVTNYGYTF.

V and J are TRBV7-3 and TRBJ2-7, with 9 positions matching TRBD2. The CDR3 totals 17 residues. The J segment lost 5 bases and the V segment lost 5 bases, leaving 16 bases of the junction unmatched. Germline lookup yields CDR1 SGHTA and CDR2 FQGTGA. Here the CDR3 reads CASSVAVAGGPLNEQYF. The CDR3 DNA reads as TGTGCCAGCAGCGTAGCGGTCGCGGGGGGGCCGCTAAACGAGCAGTACTTC. The full variable domain, completed using reference TRBV7-3 and TRBJ2-7, is GAGVSQTPSNKVTEKGKYVELRCDPISGHTALYWYRQSLGQGPEFLIYFQGTGAADDSGLPNDRFFAVRPEGSVSTLKIQRTERGDSAVYLCASSVAVAGGPLNEQYFGPGTRLTVT.

The rearrangement links TRBV11-2 to TRBJ2-5, with TRBD1 as a possible D gene (5 bases). The CDR3 extends over 14 amino acids. The V end was cut by 0 bases, the J end by 5 bases, with 10 bases between. Per the germline V gene, CDR1 is SGHAT and CDR2 is FQNNGV. The CDR3 coding sequence is TGTGCCAGCAGCTTAGATCAGGGCTGGGAGACCCAGTACTTC. Translation: CASSLDQGWETQYF.

V is TRBV10-3 and J is TRBJ2-2, with 8 positions matching TRBD2. Germline V lookup: CDR1 ENHRY, CDR2 SYGVKD. The CDR3 totals 18 residues. With V trimmed by 0 bases and J by 3 bases, 9 bases remained unmatched. In DNA, the CDR3 is TGTGCCATCAGTGAGTCGATAGGAAGCGGGGGACACACCGGGGAGCTGTTTTTT. It is translated as CAISESIGSGGHTGELFF.

The chain uses TRBV7-9 and TRBJ2-7; TRBD1 agrees at 10 bases. Trimming removed 5 bases from V and 6 bases from J; junction bases left unmatched: 4. Germline V gives CDR1 SEHNR, CDR2 FQNEAQ (reference sequence). CDR3 length: 13 amino acids. CDR3 sequence: CASSTGQGPEQYF. The CDR3, as DNA: TGTGCCAGCAGCACGGGACAGGGGCCCGAGCAGTACTTC.

This clonotype occurred many times. The chain recombines TRBV10-3 with TRBJ2-7; 7 bases agree with TRBD1. The CDR3 sequence is 14 residues long. CDR1 is ENHRY, CDR2 SYGVKD, per germline. V lost 6 bases, J lost 2 bases, and 7 bases stayed unmatched. CDR3 protein: CAIREEDRAYEQYF. CDR3 bases: TGTGCCATCAGAGAAGAAGACAGGGCCTACGAGCAGTACTTC.

For this clonotype: This could be a read error, since a much larger clone is one nucleotide away. This chain connects TRBV25-1 to TRBJ1-2, with 7 bases that match TRBD1. CDR1 and CDR2 (germline): MGHDK, SYGVNS. CDR3 length: 13 amino acids. The CDR3 DNA reads as TGTGCCAGCAGCCCGACAGGGCAGGGCGGCTGCACCTTC. Translation: CASSPTGQGGCTF.

Many counts were recorded for this clonotype. The CDR3 protein is CASSPWDTGHGYTF. The CDR3 DNA reads TGTGCCAGCAGCCCCTGGGACACCGGTCATGGCTACACCTTC. The chain has TRBV9 and TRBJ1-2; D is possibly TRBD1 (6 bases). Germline lookup yields CDR1 SGDLS and CDR2 YYNGEE. This CDR3 contains 14 residues. V lost 4 bases and J 6 bases, leaving 16 bases between the germline ends.

This clonotype was observed many times. The chain is built from TRBV7-9 and TRBJ2-7; 9 bases agree with TRBD1. Germline V gene data show CDR1 as SEHNR and CDR2 as FQNEAQ (reference sequence). CDR3 length: 15 amino acids. Trimming cost V 2 bases and J 2 bases; bases outside gene matches: 4. In nucleotides, the CDR3 is TGTGCCAGCAGCTTACTGGGACAGGGTACCTACGAGCAGTACTTC. Its translation is CASSLLGQGTYEQYF.

This clonotype was observed at least ten times. The V and J genes are TRBV2 and TRBJ2-5; D not resolved. V was clipped by 4 bases and J by 0 bases, with 15 bases between them. Germline CDR1 and CDR2: SNHLY and FYNNEI. CDR3 length equals 16 residues. The CDR3 loop is CASSGLGSKYQETQYF. DNA for the CDR3: TGTGCCAGCAGTGGGCTAGGGTCAAAGTACCAAGAGACCCAGTACTTC.

V gene TRBV12-3 or TRBV12-4 combines with J gene TRBJ1-5; TRBD1 might be the D (5 bases). This CDR3 is 16 amino acids long. V lost 5 bases and J 0 bases, leaving 14 bases between the germline ends. Here the CDR3 DNA reads TGTGCCAGCAGTCCTGGGGCAGGCGATAGCAATCAGCCCCAGCATTTT. As protein: CASSPGAGDSNQPQHF.

This clonotype has only a few counts. This rearrangement joins TRBV7-9 to TRBJ1-1, with D hard to call. The V end lost 1 base, the J end lost 0 bases, and 15 bases lay between the germline ends. The CDR3 length is 17 residues. CDR1 and CDR2 (germline): SEHNR, FQNEAQ (reference sequence). The CDR3 sequence: CASSLDLGRPLNTEAFF. The DNA of the CDR3 is TGTGCCAGCAGCTTAGATCTAGGCAGGCCCTTGAACACTGAAGCTTTCTTT.

In regard to this clonotype: This clone may be a read error of a much larger clone one base away. J is TRBJ2-7 and V is TRBV10-3, with D tentatively TRBD1 (5 bases). Looked up from germline, CDR1 is ENHRY and CDR2 is SYGVKD. This CDR3 comprises 15 residues. As DNA, the CDR3 is TGTGCCATCGGTGAGTCCGTAGGGGCGATCCACGAGCAGTACTTC. Encoded protein: CAIGESVGAIHEQYF.

On this clonotype itself: This clone may be a read error of a much larger clone one base away. The missing conserved phenylalanine or tryptophan at the end of this CDR3 makes a read error likely. The J gene is TRBJ1-1, the V gene TRBV19; D is perhaps TRBD1 (6 bases). V lost 7 bases, J lost 1 base, and 13 bases lay in between. This CDR3 is 14 amino acids long. Germline-derived CDR1 and CDR2 are LNHDA and SQIVND (reference sequence). Written as DNA, the CDR3 is TGTGCCAGTAAGGTCGTACAGGGGAACACTGAAGCTTTCCTT. This sequence encodes CASKVVQGNTEAFL.

This clonotype has ten or more counts. CDR3 amino acids: CSARDAKTQYF. CDR3 nucleotide sequence: TGCAGTGCTAGAGATGCGAAGACCCAGTACTTC. The chain employs TRBV20-1 and TRBJ2-5; D ambiguous. V lost 0 bases to trimming and J lost 6 bases, with 5 bases between them. Germline V gene lookup returns CDR1 DFQATT and CDR2 SNEGSKA (reference sequence). This CDR3 is 11 amino acids long.

The chain couples TRBV5-1 to TRBJ2-7; TRBD2 agrees at 7 bases. This CDR3 has 14 residues. V shed 4 bases and J 3 bases; nucleotides not matched to a gene: 7. Germline loops: CDR1 SGHRS, CDR2 YFSETQ. For the CDR3, the DNA is TGCGCCAGCAGCGCCGGGACTAACCACTACGAGCAGTACTTC. Translated, it gives CASSAGTNHYEQYF.

The V gene is TRBV7-2, the J gene TRBJ2-7; the match to TRBD2 covers 7 bases. Germline trimming cut 5 bases from V and 0 bases from J; bases unmatched to any gene: 10. This CDR3 is built from 16 residues. Germline values: CDR1 SGHTA, CDR2 FQGNSA. The DNA of the CDR3 is TGTGCCAGCAGCCGTCGGGAGGTCCGGAGCTCCTACGAGCAGTACTTC. Its protein product is CASSRREVRSSYEQYF.

This chain joins TRBV29-1 and TRBJ2-5, with 7 bases identical to TRBD1. Germline CDR1 is SQVTM and CDR2 is ANQGSEA. The CDR3 runs to 12 residues. V shed 8 bases and J 6 bases; nucleotides not matched to a gene: 9. The CDR3 spells CSSGQVKKTQYF. The DNA of the CDR3 is TGCAGCAGTGGACAGGTGAAGAAGACCCAGTACTTC.

The chain uses TRBV30 and TRBJ1-1; D is uncertain. This CDR3 comprises 15 residues. Trimming stripped 3 bases from V and 3 bases from J, with 17 bases between. Germline V gene data show CDR1 as GTSNPN and CDR2 as SVGIG (reference sequence). DNA for the CDR3: TGTGCCTGGAGGGACTCCCCTGGAGAGGACACTGAAGCTTTCTTT. This codes for CAWRDSPGEDTEAFF.

The chain links TRBV11-1 to TRBJ2-5; 8 nucleotides agree with TRBD2. Looked up from germline, CDR1 is SGHAT and CDR2 is FQDESV (reference sequence). V was clipped by 5 bases and J by 5 bases; unmatched bases: 7. CDR3 length: 14 amino acids. CDR3: CASSVISGSETQYF. CDR3 nucleotides: TGTGCCAGCAGCGTAATCAGCGGGAGTGAGACCCAGTACTTC.

Here the CDR3 reads CASSPARYLRDRDYEQYF. The CDR3, as DNA: TGTGCCAGCAGCCCAGCTCGGTACCTCCGGGACAGGGACTACGAGCAGTACTTC. The rearrangement uses TRBV7-2 and TRBJ2-7; the match to TRBD1 covers 9 bases. Per germline, CDR1 SGHTA and CDR2 FQGNSA. Losses at the gene ends were 5 bases for V and 3 bases for J; bases not matched to a gene: 17. The CDR3 consists of 18 residues.

The V and J genes are TRBV10-3 and TRBJ1-5; 8 nucleotides match TRBD1. J lost 6 bases, V lost 11 bases, and 9 bases had no gene match. Germline CDR1 reads ENHRY; CDR2 reads SYGVKD. There are 13 residues in the CDR3. The CDR3 nucleotides are TGTGCCCCCAGGACAGGGCAGTCTCAGCCCCAGCATTTT. Translating it yields CAPRTGQSQPQHF.

This clonotype was recorded many times. This rearrangement joins TRBV7-9 to TRBJ1-2; D uncertain. V was trimmed by 1 base and J by 7 bases, leaving 13 bases between them. Germline V lookup: CDR1 SEHNR, CDR2 FQNEAQ (reference sequence). The CDR3 contains 14 residues. Written as DNA, the CDR3 is TGTGCCAGCAGCTTAGAGCCGACGGGGTTTGGCTACACCTTC. Its translation is CASSLEPTGFGYTF.

The genes are TRBV10-2 and TRBJ1-2; D is unresolved. The length of the CDR3 is 15 residues. CDR1 is WSHSY and CDR2 is SAAADI in the germline V gene. V gave up 6 bases and J gave up 6 bases, with 20 bases separating them. The CDR3 nucleotides are TGCGCCAGCAGCCTCCAAACGACCCGGGGAAATGGCTACACCTTC. As protein: CASSLQTTRGNGYTF.